Listed here is a single T cell receptor (beta chain). Its antigen is still unknown. This sample stems from a study of beta chain features in type 1 diabetes. Study-wide context: Healthy donors and patients had similar age, gender and cell yields.

Expressed TCRB transcripts were sequenced after all isolated RNA was converted to cDNA. Some clones are missing from TCRdb's copy, which holds only in-frame ones; the method was immunoSEQ multiplex PCR. Of 200,000 to 250,000 clones in the sample, roughly 9.6% were seen once. Purity exceeded 95% in all sorted populations. Study results and limitations: Cells expressing TCR highly could be over-represented by cDNA sequencing.

The length of the CDR3 is 18 residues. Unmatched junction bases numbered 12, after V lost 5 bases and J lost 0 bases. Germline V CDR1 and CDR2: SGHAT, FQNNGV. The TCR comes from a young woman in good health. The rearrangement links TRBV11-2 to TRBJ2-4, with 8 bases fitting TRBD2. The sequencing input was naive CD4+ T cells from blood. The CDR3 protein is CASSLRWREVGAKNIQYF. CDR3 bases: TGTGCCAGCAGCCTAAGGTGGCGGGAGGTGGGAGCCAAAAACATTCAGTACTTC.